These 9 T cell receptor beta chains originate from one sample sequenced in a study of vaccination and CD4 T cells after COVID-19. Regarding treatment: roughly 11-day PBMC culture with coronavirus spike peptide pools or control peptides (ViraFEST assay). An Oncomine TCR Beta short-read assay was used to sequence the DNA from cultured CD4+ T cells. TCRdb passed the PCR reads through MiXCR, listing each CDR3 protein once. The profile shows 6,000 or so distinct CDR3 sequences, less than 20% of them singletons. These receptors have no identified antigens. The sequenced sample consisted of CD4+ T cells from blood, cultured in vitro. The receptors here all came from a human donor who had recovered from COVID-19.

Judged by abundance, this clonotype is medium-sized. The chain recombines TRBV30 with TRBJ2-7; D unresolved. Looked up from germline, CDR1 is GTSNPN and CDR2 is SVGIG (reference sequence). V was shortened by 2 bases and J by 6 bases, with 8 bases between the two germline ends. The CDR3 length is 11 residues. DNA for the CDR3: TGTGCCTGGAGTAGTAGCTTCGAGCAGTACTTC. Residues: CAWSSSFEQYF. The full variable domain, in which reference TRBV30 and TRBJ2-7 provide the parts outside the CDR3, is SQTIHQWPATLVQPVGSPLSLECTVEGTSNPNLYWYRQAAGRGLQLLFYSVGIGQISSEVPQNLSASRPQDRQFILSSKKLLLSDSGFYLCAWSSSFEQYFGPGTRLTVT.

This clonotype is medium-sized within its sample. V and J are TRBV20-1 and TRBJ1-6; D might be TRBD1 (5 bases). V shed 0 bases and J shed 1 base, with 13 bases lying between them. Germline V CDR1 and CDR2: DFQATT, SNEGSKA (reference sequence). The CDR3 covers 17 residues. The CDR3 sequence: CSARDSMGGSYNSPLHF. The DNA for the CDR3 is TGCAGTGCTAGAGATTCGATGGGGGGGTCCTATAATTCACCCCTCCACTTT.

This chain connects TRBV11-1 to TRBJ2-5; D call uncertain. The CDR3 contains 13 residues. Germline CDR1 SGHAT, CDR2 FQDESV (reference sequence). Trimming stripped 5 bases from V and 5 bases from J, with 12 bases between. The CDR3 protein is CASSRRSTETQYF. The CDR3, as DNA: TGTGCCAGCAGCCGTCGTTCGACCGAGACCCAGTACTTC.

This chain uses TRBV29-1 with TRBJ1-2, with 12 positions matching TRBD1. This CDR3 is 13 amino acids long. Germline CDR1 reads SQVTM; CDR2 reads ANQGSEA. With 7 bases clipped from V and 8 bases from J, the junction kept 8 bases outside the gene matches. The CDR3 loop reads CSARTGTGGGYTF. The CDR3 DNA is TGCAGCGCCCGAACCGGGACAGGGGGCGGCTACACCTTC.

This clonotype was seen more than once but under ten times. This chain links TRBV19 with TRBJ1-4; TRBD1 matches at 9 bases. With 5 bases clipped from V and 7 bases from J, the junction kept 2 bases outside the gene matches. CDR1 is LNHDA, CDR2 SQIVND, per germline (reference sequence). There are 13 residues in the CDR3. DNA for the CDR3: TGTGCCAGTAGTGGGGACAGGGTTGAAAAACTGTTTTTT. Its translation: CASSGDRVEKLFF.

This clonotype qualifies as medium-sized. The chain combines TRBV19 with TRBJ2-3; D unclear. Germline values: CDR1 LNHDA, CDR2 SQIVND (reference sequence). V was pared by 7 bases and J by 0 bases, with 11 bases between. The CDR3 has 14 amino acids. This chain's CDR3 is CASTPQVSTDTQYF. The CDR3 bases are TGTGCCAGTACCCCGCAGGTTAGCACAGATACGCAGTATTTT.

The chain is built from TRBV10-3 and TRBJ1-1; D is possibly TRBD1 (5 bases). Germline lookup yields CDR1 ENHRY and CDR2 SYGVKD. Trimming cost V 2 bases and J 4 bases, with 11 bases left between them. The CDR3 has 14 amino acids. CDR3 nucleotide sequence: TGTGCCATCAGTGAGACCAGGGTTGGCACTGAAGCTTTCTTT. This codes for CAISETRVGTEAFF.

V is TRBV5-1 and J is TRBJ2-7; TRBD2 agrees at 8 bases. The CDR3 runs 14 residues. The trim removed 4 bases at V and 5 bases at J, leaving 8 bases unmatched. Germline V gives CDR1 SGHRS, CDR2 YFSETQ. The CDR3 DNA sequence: TGCGCCAGCAGCGAACCCGGGACTAGGGACGAGCAGTACTTC. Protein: CASSEPGTRDEQYF.

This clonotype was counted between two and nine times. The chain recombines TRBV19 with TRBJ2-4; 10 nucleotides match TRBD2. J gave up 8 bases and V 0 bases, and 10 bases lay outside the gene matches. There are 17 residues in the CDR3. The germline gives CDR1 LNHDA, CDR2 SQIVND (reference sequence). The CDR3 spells CASSIDHRLAGAYIQYF. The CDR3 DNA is TGTGCCAGTAGTATAGATCATCGGCTAGCGGGGGCGTACATTCAGTACTTC.